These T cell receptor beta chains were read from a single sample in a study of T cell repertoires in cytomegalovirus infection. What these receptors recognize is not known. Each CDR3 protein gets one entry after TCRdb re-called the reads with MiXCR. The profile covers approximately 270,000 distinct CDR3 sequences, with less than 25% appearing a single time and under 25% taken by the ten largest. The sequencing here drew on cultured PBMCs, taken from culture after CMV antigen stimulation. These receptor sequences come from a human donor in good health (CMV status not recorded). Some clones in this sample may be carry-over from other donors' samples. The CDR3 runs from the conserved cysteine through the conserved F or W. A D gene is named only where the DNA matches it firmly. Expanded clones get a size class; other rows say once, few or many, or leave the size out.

CDR3: CASRLTSGRGEQYF; DNA: TGTGCCAGCAGACTAACTAGCGGGAGGGGTGAGCAGTACTTC; V: TRBV7-2; D: TRBD2; J: TRBJ2-7; size: few
CDR3: CASSLDGGNREKLFF; DNA: TGTGCCAGCAGCTTGGATGGGGGGAATCGAGAAAAACTGTTTTTT; V: TRBV7-9; D: -; J: TRBJ1-4; size: few
CDR3: CASSPMGRGAYEQYF; DNA: TGTGCCAGCAGCCCAATGGGCAGGGGAGCCTACGAGCAGTACTTC; V: TRBV7-8; D: -; J: TRBJ2-7; size: few
CDR3: CASSPPGSRGDRRLFF; DNA: TGTGCCAGCAGCCCCCCCGGAAGCAGGGGAGATAGGAGGCTGTTTTTT; V: TRBV7-9; D: -; J: TRBJ2-2; size: few
CDR3: CASSFYAANTEAFF; DNA: TGTGCCAGCAGCTTTTACGCGGCGAACACTGAAGCTTTCTTT; V: TRBV7-9; D: -; J: TRBJ1-1; size: many
CDR3: CASSRGAGKAFF; DNA: TGTGCCAGCAGTAGGGGTGCGGGAAAAGCTTTCTTT; V: TRBV6-1; D: -; J: TRBJ1-1; size: few
CDR3: CATGGKYEKLFF; DNA: TGTGCCACGGGGGGAAAATATGAAAAACTGTTTTTT; V: TRBV6-2/TRBV6-3; D: -; J: TRBJ1-4; size: -
CDR3: CASEGPGETQYF; DNA: TGTGCCAGCGAGGGACCGGGGGAGACCCAGTACTTC; V: TRBV6-6; D: -; J: TRBJ2-5; size: few
CDR3: CASSLPRGMSSYNEQFF; DNA: TGTGCCAGCAGCTTACCTCGAGGGATGAGCTCCTACAATGAGCAGTTCTTC; V: TRBV7-6; D: -; J: TRBJ2-1; size: -
CDR3: CSVGLAQGETQYF; DNA: TGCAGCGTTGGACTGGCCCAAGGGGAGACCCAGTACTTC; V: TRBV29-1; D: -; J: TRBJ2-5; size: -
CDR3: CASSLEALNQPQHF; DNA: TGTGCCAGCAGTTTAGAGGCCCTTAATCAGCCCCAGCATTTT; V: TRBV12-3/TRBV12-4; D: -; J: TRBJ1-5; size: many
CDR3: CASSLLEWEGITDTQYF; DNA: TGTGCCAGCAGCTTACTCGAGTGGGAAGGGATCACAGATACGCAGTATTTT; V: TRBV11-2; D: -; J: TRBJ2-3; size: few
CDR3: CASSQQTGSSGNTIYF; DNA: TGTGCCAGCAGCCAACAAACAGGGAGCTCTGGAAACACCATATATTTT; V: TRBV14; D: -; J: TRBJ1-3; size: few
CDR3: CASSNRQGPGELFF; DNA: TGTGCCAGTAGTAATAGACAGGGCCCCGGGGAGCTGTTTTTT; V: TRBV19; D: TRBD1; J: TRBJ2-2; size: -
CDR3: CATSSQQMMGIRQFF; DNA: TGTGCCACCAGCTCCCAGCAGATGATGGGGATCCGGCAGTTCTTC; V: TRBV15; D: -; J: TRBJ2-1; size: -
CDR3: CASRPRTSGSLDTQYF; DNA: TGTGCCAGCAGACCCAGGACTAGCGGGAGTTTAGATACGCAGTATTTT; V: TRBV5-4; D: TRBD2; J: TRBJ2-3; size: many
CDR3: CASSKKTGLGGYTF; DNA: TGTGCCAGCAGCAAGAAGACAGGTCTCGGGGGCTACACCTTC; V: TRBV7-2; D: -; J: TRBJ1-2; size: many
CDR3: CASSLGGLAIGNEQFF; DNA: TGTGCCAGCAGCTTAGGCGGGCTAGCGATTGGGAATGAGCAGTTCTTC; V: TRBV7-9; D: -; J: TRBJ2-1; size: many
CDR3: CASSVHFSYEQYF; DNA: TGTGCCAGCAGCGTTCACTTCTCCTACGAGCAGTACTTC; V: TRBV7-6; D: -; J: TRBJ2-7; size: many
CDR3: CASSQDPGSNYGYTF; DNA: TGCGCCAGCAGCCAAGACCCGGGATCGAACTATGGCTACACCTTC; V: TRBV4-1; D: -; J: TRBJ1-2; size: few
CDR3: CASSLIGGSSYNEQFF; DNA: TGTGCCAGCAGCTTAATAGGCGGGAGCTCCTACAATGAGCAGTTCTTC; V: TRBV7-3; D: TRBD2; J: TRBJ2-1; size: -
CDR3: CASSSLTPSGANVLTF; DNA: TGTGCCAGCAGTTCCCTGACACCTTCTGGGGCCAACGTCCTGACTTTC; V: TRBV6-5; D: -; J: TRBJ2-6; size: -
CDR3: CASSPRLAGVLDTQYF; DNA: TGCGCCAGCAGTCCTCGACTAGCGGGAGTGCTAGATACGCAGTATTTT; V: TRBV10-2; D: TRBD2; J: TRBJ2-3; size: -
CDR3: CASSHPGTQQPQHF; DNA: TGTGCCAGCAGCCACCCAGGGACACAGCAGCCCCAGCATTTT; V: TRBV12-3/TRBV12-4; D: -; J: TRBJ1-5; size: many
CDR3: CASSFRQTDSNQPQHF; DNA: TGCGCCAGCAGCTTCCGACAGACCGATAGCAATCAGCCCCAGCATTTT; V: TRBV4-1; D: -; J: TRBJ1-5; size: many
CDR3: CASSPGRNYGYTF; DNA: TGTGCCAGCAGTCCGGGACGGAACTATGGCTACACCTTC; V: TRBV5-6; D: -; J: TRBJ1-2; size: -
CDR3: CASSGRALGYNEQFF; DNA: TGTGCCAGCAGCGGGAGGGCCTTAGGTTACAATGAGCAGTTCTTC; V: TRBV7-8; D: TRBD2; J: TRBJ2-1; size: few
CDR3: CASSLEASGLGGYTF; DNA: TGTGCCAGCAGCTTAGAAGCATCGGGACTCGGGGGCTACACCTTC; V: TRBV7-2; D: -; J: TRBJ1-2; size: few
CDR3: CASSLVVGSFTDTQYF; DNA: TGTGCCAGCAGCTTAGTTGTGGGGTCCTTCACAGATACGCAGTATTTT; V: TRBV7-2; D: -; J: TRBJ2-3; size: -
CDR3: CASSHPPVGAYNEQFF; DNA: TGTGCCAGCAGCCACCCGCCGGTGGGTGCGTACAATGAGCAGTTCTTC; V: TRBV4-1; D: -; J: TRBJ2-1; size: -
CDR3: CASSLETGAPAKNIQYF; DNA: TGTGCCAGCAGTTTAGAGACAGGGGCCCCAGCCAAAAACATTCAGTACTTC; V: TRBV12-3/TRBV12-4; D: TRBD1; J: TRBJ2-4; size: many
CDR3: CASSLYTGRNTGELFF; DNA: TGCGCCAGCAGCTTATATACGGGGCGGAACACCGGGGAGCTGTTTTTT; V: TRBV4-1; D: -; J: TRBJ2-2; size: -
CDR3: CATSDPGLATDTQYF; DNA: TGTGCCACCAGTGATCCGGGACTAGCTACAGATACGCAGTATTTT; V: TRBV24-1; D: TRBD2; J: TRBJ2-3; size: -
CDR3: CASSSPAGGPPRETQYF; DNA: TGTGCCAGCAGCTCCCCAGCGGGAGGGCCTCCAAGGGAGACCCAGTACTTC; V: TRBV5-4; D: TRBD2; J: TRBJ2-5; size: -
CDR3: CAWSSGQGGTEAFF; DNA: TGTGCCTGGAGTTCCGGCCAGGGCGGCACTGAAGCTTTCTTT; V: TRBV30; D: -; J: TRBJ1-1; size: few
CDR3: CASSQDWIQGRWNSPLHF; DNA: TGCGCCAGCAGCCAAGATTGGATACAGGGGAGGTGGAATTCACCCCTCCACTTT; V: TRBV4-3; D: TRBD1; J: TRBJ1-6; size: many
CDR3: CASSSRGNGYGYTF; DNA: TGTGCCAGCAGCTCCAGGGGGAATGGCTATGGCTACACCTTC; V: TRBV7-2; D: TRBD1; J: TRBJ1-2; size: many